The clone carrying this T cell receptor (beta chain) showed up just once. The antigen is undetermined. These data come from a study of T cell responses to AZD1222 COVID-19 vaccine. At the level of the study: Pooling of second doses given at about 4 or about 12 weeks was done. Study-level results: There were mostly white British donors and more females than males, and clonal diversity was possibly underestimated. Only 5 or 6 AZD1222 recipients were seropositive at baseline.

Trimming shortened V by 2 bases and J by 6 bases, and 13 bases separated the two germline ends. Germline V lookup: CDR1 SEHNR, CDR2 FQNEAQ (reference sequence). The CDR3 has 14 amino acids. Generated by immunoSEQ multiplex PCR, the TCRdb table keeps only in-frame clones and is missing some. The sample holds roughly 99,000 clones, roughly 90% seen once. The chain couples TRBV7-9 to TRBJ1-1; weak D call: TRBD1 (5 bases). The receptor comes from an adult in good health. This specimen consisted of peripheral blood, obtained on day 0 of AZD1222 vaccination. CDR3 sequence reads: CASSLNRGGSEAFF. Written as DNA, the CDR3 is TGTGCCAGCAGCTTAAACCGGGGGGGATCTGAAGCTTTCTTT.